Listed here are 5 T cell receptor beta chains from one sample, sequenced in a study of shared clonotypes between healthy human individuals. The repertoire was sequenced with immunoSEQ multiplex PCR; TCRdb's copy has only in-frame clones and lacks some. The table shows roughly 700,000 clones, with around 67% occurring only once. The specimen sequenced was memory CD4+ T cells sorted from blood. Subset denoted: CD45RA-negative fraction. The receptors derive from a woman in her thirties in good health.

The V and J genes are TRBV11-2 and TRBJ2-7, with D possibly called TRBD1 or TRBD2 (5 bases each). Per the germline V gene, CDR1 is SGHAT and CDR2 is FQNNGV. V was pared by 1 base and J by 5 bases, with 6 bases between. The CDR3 sequence is 12 residues long. The CDR3 spells CASSLAGHEQYF. CDR3 sequence (DNA): TGTGCCAGCAGCTTAGCGGGACACGAGCAGTACTTC.

The chain has TRBV30 and TRBJ2-1; D gene uncertain. The ends were cut back, 0 bases at V and 10 bases at J, with 13 bases in the middle. This CDR3 comprises 13 residues. CDR1 and CDR2 (germline): GTSNPN, SVGIG (reference sequence). CDR3 protein: CAWSVWISREQFF. The CDR3 region has the DNA TGTGCCTGGAGTGTCTGGATCAGTCGGGAGCAGTTCTTC.

The chain employs TRBV7-3 and TRBJ2-7; D unresolved. The V gene's germline CDR1 is SGHTA and CDR2 FQGTGA. The CDR3 length is 15 residues. Deletions cut 2 bases from V and 2 bases from J, with 13 bases between. This CDR3 reads CASSLLGASAYEQYF. CDR3 bases: TGTGCCAGCAGCTTATTGGGTGCGTCCGCCTACGAGCAGTACTTC.

The chain links TRBV28 to TRBJ2-5; D perhaps matches TRBD1 (6 bases). The V end lost 2 bases, the J end lost 1 base, and 20 bases lay between the germline ends. The length of the CDR3 is 18 residues. Germline V gene lookup returns CDR1 MDHEN and CDR2 SYDVKM. CDR3 DNA: TGTGCCAGCAGTTTAACACAGGGTGCCCGGGTGGGCCAAGAGACCCAGTACTTC. It encodes CASSLTQGARVGQETQYF. Drawing the rest from reference TRBV28 and TRBJ2-5, the complete variable domain is DVKVTQSSRYLVKRTGEKVFLECVQDMDHENMFWYRQDPGLGLRLIYFSYDVKMKEKGDIPEGYSVSREKKERFSLILESASTNQTSMYLCASSLTQGARVGQETQYFGPGTRLLVL.

The sample holds a few counts of this clone. V gene TRBV29-1 combines with J gene TRBJ2-7; 9 bases agree with TRBD1. V lost 6 bases and J lost 5; bases outside the gene matches: 8. CDR1 is SQVTM and CDR2 is ANQGSEA in the germline V gene. CDR3 length: 13 residues. The chain's CDR3 is CSVPPGQGNEQYF. The DNA for the CDR3 is TGCAGCGTGCCACCGGGACAGGGAAACGAGCAGTACTTC.